This T cell receptor beta chain was captured in a study of blood T cell repertoires in COVID-19 (dated by TCRdb to 2020 to 2021). With regard to the full study: Collaborator samples came from the United States, Italy and Spain and covered acute and convalescent phases of COVID-19. The prospective study material was composed of cDNA or gDNA derived from T cells, B-cell-depleted T cells, or PBMCs. The samples were drawn from the first 160 participants of the ongoing ImmuneRACE study and from roughly 1,300 subjects provided by 6 global collaborators. The sample metadata nearly always contained a de-identified subject ID, COVID-19 status, age in years and sex. The repertoires were released in a freely available public database intended as a resource for research on the immune response to SARS-CoV-2. Deeply sampled blood TCRbeta repertoires from subjects exposed to, actively infected with, or recovered from COVID-19 were included in the dataset. Where available, HLA class I and class II types were obtained from metadata supplied by the sample provider rather than from assay-based typing.

TCRbeta CDR3 regions were amplified from genomic DNA by means of the immunoSEQ Assay, a bias-controlled multiplex PCR. Per the source publication's procedure: Within the assay, amplification of reference gene primers was used to estimate how many nucleated cells each sample contained. To quantify the absolute abundance of each unique TCRbeta CDR3 rearrangement, sequence reads were collapsed and filtered. For each sample, productive Simpson clonality was calculated as the square root of Simpson's diversity index across productive rearrangements. TCRdb retrieved this table from immuneACCESS and kept in-frame rearrangements only. Not all clones are present; in checked studies, unresolved V genes account for under half, and no reason is known for the remainder. V and J calls and clone size are given by that table; D and trimming were obtained from the DNA. The sample table holds approximately 58,000 clones, of which about nine tenths were seen once. The top ten clonotypes cover around a tenth of the sample.

This clone was counted once. What antigen it recognizes has not been identified. There are no base qualities to consult, and no much larger clone falls within one base. Summary of the overall study and its limitations: Clinical and demographic metadata were provided uncurated, with the amount varying by source and participant.

Collaborating institutions collected whole blood in K2EDTA tubes following their own protocols. For TCRbeta analysis, collaborator samples were shipped as frozen whole blood, as isolated PBMCs, or as DNA extracted from either sample type. The TCR comes from a woman older than 75 with active COVID-19. Sequencing used peripheral blood.

In nucleotide form, the sequence is TGTGCCAGTAGTATACGGGGGAATCTAAACACTGAAGCTTTCTTT. The translation is CASSIRGNLNTEAFF. The chain uses TRBV19 and TRBJ1-1; the D region possibly corresponds to TRBD1 (5 bases align). CDR1 LNHDA and CDR2 SQIVND were looked up in the germline V gene (reference sequence). The V end loses 2 bases and the J end loses 2 bases, and a stretch of 12 bases separates them. The CDR3 has 15 amino acids, counting the end cysteine and phenylalanine. Of all the DNA, just the CDR3 is kept, 45 bases in frame from base 1.